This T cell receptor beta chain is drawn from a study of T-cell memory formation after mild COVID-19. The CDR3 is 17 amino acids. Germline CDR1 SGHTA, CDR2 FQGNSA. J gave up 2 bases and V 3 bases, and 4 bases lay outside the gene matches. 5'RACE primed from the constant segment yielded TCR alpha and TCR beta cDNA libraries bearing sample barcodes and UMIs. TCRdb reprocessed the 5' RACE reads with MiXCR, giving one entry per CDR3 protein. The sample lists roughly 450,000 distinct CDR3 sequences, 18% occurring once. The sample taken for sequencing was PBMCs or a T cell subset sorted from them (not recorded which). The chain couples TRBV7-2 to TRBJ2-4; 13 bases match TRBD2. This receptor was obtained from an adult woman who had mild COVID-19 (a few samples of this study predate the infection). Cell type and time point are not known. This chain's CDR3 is CASSLVLAGGPKNIQYF. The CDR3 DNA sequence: TGTGCCAGCAGCTTGGTACTAGCGGGAGGGCCCAAAAACATTCAGTACTTC.